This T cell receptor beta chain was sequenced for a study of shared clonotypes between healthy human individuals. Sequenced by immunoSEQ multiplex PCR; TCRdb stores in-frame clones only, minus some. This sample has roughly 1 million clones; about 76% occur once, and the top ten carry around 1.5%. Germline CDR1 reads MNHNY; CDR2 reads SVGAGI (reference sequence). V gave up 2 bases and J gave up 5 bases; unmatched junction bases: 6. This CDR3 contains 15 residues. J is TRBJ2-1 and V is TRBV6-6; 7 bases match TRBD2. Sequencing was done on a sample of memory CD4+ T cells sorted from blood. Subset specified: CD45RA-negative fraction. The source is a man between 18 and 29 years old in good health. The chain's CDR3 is CASSYVQRDHNEQFF. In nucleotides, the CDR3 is TGTGCCAGCAGTTACGTCCAGCGGGACCACAATGAGCAGTTCTTC.